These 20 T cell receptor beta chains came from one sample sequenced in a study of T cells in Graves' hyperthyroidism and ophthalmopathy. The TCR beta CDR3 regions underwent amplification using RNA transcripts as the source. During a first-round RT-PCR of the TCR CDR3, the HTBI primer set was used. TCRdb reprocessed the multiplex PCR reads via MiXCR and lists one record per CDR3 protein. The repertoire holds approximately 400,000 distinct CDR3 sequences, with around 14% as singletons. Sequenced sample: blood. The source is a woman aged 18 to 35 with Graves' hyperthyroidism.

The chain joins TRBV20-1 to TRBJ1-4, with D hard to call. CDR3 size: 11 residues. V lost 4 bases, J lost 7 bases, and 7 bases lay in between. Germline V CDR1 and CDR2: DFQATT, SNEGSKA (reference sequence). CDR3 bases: TGCAGTGCTATACTTGGTGAAAAACTGTTTTTT. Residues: CSAILGEKLFF.

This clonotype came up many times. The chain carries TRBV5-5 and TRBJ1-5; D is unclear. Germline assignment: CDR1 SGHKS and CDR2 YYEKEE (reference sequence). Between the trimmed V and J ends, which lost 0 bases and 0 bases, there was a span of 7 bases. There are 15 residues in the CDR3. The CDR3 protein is CASSLEQYSNQPQHF. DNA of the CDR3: TGTGCCAGCAGCTTGGAACAGTATAGCAATCAGCCCCAGCATTTT.

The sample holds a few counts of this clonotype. The CDR3 reads CASSRLGQGGYNEQFF. Here the CDR3 DNA reads TGTGCCAGCTCACGACTCGGACAGGGGGGCTACAATGAGCAGTTCTTC. This chain connects TRBV18 to TRBJ2-1, with 10 bases aligning to TRBD1. Per germline, CDR1 KGHSH and CDR2 LQKENI. Losses at the gene ends were 4 bases for V and 3 bases for J; bases not matched to a gene: 6. This CDR3 has 16 residues.

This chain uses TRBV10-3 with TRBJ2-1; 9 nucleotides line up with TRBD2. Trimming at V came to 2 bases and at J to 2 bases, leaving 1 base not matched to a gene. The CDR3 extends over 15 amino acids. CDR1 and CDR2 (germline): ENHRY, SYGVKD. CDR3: CAISEVAGAYNEQFF. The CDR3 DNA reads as TGTGCCATCAGTGAGGTAGCGGGAGCCTACAATGAGCAGTTCTTC.

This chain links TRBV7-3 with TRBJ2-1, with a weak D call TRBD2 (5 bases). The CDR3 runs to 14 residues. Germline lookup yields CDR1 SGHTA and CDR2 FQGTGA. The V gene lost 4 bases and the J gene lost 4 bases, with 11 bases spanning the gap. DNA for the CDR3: TGTGCCAGCAGCTGGTCAGCGGAGTACAATGAGCAGTTCTTC. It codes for CASSWSAEYNEQFF.

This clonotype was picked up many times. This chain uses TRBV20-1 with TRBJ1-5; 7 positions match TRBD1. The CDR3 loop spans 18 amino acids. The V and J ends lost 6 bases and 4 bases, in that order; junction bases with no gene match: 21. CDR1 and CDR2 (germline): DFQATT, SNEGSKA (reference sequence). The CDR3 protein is CSAQVVGTDLEVNQPQHF. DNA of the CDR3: TGCAGTGCCCAGGTCGTGGGGACAGACTTAGAAGTAAATCAGCCCCAGCATTTT.

The CDR3 coding sequence is TGCAGTGTGACCCAGGGGGTTTTGAACACTGAAGCTTTCTTT. Translating gives CSVTQGVLNTEAFF. This chain links TRBV20-1 with TRBJ1-1; TRBD1 matches 7 bases. The CDR3 sequence is 14 residues long. The germline V gene encodes CDR1 DFQATT and CDR2 SNEGSKA (reference sequence). J gave up 0 bases and V 7 bases, and 8 bases lay outside the gene matches.

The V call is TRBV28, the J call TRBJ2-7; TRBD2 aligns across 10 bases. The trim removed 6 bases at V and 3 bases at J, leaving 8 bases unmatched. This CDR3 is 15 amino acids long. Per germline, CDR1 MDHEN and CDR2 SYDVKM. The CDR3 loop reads CASSLRAGGVYEQYF. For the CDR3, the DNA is TGTGCCAGCAGCCTTCGAGCGGGAGGGGTCTACGAGCAGTACTTC.

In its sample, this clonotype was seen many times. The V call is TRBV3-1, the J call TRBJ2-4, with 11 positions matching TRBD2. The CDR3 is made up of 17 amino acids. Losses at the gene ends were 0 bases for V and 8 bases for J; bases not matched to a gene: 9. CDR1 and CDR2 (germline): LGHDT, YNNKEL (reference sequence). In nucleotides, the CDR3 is TGTGCCAGCAGCCAAGACAGCCGACTAGCGGGAAGGTACATTCAGTACTTC. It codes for CASSQDSRLAGRYIQYF.

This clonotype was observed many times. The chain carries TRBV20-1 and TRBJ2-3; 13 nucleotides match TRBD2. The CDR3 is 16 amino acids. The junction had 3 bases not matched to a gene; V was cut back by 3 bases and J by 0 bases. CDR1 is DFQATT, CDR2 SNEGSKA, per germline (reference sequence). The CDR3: CSASSLAGGSTDTQYF. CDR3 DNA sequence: TGCAGTGCTAGCTCACTAGCGGGAGGGAGCACAGATACGCAGTATTTT.

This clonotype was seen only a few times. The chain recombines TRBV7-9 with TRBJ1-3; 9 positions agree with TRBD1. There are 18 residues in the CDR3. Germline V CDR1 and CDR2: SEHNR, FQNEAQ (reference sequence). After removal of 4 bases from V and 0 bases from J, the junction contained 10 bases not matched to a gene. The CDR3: CASSYLKGQGYSGNTIYF. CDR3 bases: TGTGCCAGCAGCTATCTAAAGGGACAGGGCTACTCTGGAAACACCATATATTTT.

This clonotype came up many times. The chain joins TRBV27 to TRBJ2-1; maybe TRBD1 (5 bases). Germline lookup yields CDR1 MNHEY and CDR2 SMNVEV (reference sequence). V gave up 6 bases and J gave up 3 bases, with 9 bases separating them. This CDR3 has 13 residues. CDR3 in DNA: TGTGCCAGCAGCCTTGACAGCTACAATGAGCAGTTCTTC. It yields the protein CASSLDSYNEQFF.

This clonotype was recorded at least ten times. CDR3 nucleotides: TGTGCCAGCTCACCCCCCGGGACAAGAAGCTCCTACAATGAGCAGTTCTTC. This codes for CASSPPGTRSSYNEQFF. V and J are TRBV18 and TRBJ2-1, with a tentative D call TRBD1 (6 bases). The CDR3 covers 17 residues. Per the germline V gene, CDR1 is KGHSH and CDR2 is LQKENI. V lost 3 bases and J 0 bases, leaving 15 bases between the germline ends. The full variable domain, its missing parts supplied by reference TRBV18 and TRBJ2-1, is NAGVMQNPRHLVRRRGQEARLRCSPMKGHSHVYWYRQLPEEGLKFMVYLQKENIIDESGMPKERFSAEFPKEGPSILRIQQVVRGDSAAYFCASSPPGTRSSYNEQFFGPGTRLTVL.

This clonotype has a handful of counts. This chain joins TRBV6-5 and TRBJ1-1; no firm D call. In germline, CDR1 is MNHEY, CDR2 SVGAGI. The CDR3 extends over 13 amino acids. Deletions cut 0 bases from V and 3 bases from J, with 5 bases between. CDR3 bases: TGTGCCAGCAGTTACTCCCCCTACACTGAAGCTTTCTTT. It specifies CASSYSPYTEAFF.

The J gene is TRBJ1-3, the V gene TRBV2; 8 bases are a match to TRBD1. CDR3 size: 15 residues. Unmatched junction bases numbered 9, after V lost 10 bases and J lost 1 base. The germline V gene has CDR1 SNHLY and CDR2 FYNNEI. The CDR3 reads CATRDRTGSGNTIYF. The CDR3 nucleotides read TGTGCCACCAGAGACCGGACAGGGTCTGGAAACACCATATATTTT.

This CDR3 reads CASSFEGPHPYEQYF. The DNA for the CDR3 is TGCGCCAGCAGCTTTGAGGGGCCCCACCCCTACGAGCAGTACTTC. This chain joins TRBV5-1 and TRBJ2-7; TRBD1 or TRBD2 may be the D gene (5 bases each). The germline gives CDR1 SGHRS, CDR2 YFSETQ. Between the trimmed V and J ends, which lost 2 bases and 2 bases, there was a span of 14 bases. CDR3 length: 15 amino acids.

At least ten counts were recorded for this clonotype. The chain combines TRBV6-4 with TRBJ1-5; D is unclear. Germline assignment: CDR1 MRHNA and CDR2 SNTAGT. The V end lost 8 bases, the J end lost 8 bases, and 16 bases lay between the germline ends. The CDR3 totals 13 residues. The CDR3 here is CASPDRFMEPQHF. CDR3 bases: TGTGCCAGCCCGGACCGATTCATGGAGCCCCAGCATTTT.

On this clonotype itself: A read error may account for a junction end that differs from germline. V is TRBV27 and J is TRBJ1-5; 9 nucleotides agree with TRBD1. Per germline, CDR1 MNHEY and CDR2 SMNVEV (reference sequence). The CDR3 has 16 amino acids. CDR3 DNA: TGTGCCACCAGTGACCAACAGGGGGCCGACAATCAGCCCCAGCATTTT. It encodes CATSDQQGADNQPQHF.

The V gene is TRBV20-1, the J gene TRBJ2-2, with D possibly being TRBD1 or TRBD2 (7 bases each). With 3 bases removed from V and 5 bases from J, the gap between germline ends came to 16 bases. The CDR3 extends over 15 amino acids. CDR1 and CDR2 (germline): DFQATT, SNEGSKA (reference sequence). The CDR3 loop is CSARVDREGTGELFF. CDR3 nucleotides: TGCAGTGCTAGGGTAGACAGGGAGGGAACCGGGGAGCTGTTTTTT.

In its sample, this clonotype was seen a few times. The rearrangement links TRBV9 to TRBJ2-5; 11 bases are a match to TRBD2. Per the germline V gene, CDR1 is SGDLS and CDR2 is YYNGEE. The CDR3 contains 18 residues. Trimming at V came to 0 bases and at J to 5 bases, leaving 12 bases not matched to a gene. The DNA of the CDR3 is TGTGCCAGCAGCGTAGGAACCGGGACTAGCGGCCAGCTGGAGACCCAGTACTTC. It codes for CASSVGTGTSGQLETQYF. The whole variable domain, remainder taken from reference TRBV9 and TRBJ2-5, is DSGVTQTPKHLITATGQRVTLRCSPRSGDLSVYWYQQSLDQGLQFLIQYYNGEERAKGNILERFSAQQFPDLHSELNLSSLELGDSALYFCASSVGTGTSGQLETQYFGPGTRLLVL.